These T cell receptor beta chains were read from a single sample in a study of T cell repertoires in cytomegalovirus infection. TCRdb reanalysed the reads using MiXCR and keeps one entry per CDR3 protein. Here the sample spans about 71,000 distinct CDR3 sequences, around 20% being singletons. Their recognized antigens are unknown. The sample here was CD8+ T cells from cultured PBMCs, taken from culture after CMV antigen stimulation. These receptors were taken from a human donor in good health (CMV status not recorded). Some clones in this sample may be carry-over from other donors' samples. The CDR3 runs from the conserved cysteine through the conserved F or W. D genes are given only for firm matches. Clone size is shown for a subset of rows, as once, few, many or a class of expanded clone.

d_call	j_call	v_call	clone_size	cdr3_aa	cdr3_nt
NA	TRBJ2-3	TRBV7-8	few	CASFPDSPTDTQYF	TGTGCCAGCTTTCCGGATAGCCCCACAGATACGCAGTATTTT
NA	TRBJ2-1	TRBV10-3	few	CAISESKVGYGFYNEQFF	TGTGCCATCAGTGAGTCGAAGGTGGGCTACGGGTTCTACAATGAGCAGTTCTTC
NA	TRBJ2-3	TRBV7-8	few	CASSFARSTDTQYF	TGTGCCAGCAGCTTCGCCAGGAGCACAGATACGCAGTATTTT
TRBD2	TRBJ2-4	TRBV5-4	NA	CASSSTSENSQYF	TGTGCCAGCAGCTCTACTAGCGAAAACAGTCAGTACTTC
NA	TRBJ1-1	TRBV12-3/TRBV12-4	NA	CASSVPHPNTEAFF	TGTGCCAGCAGTGTGCCTCACCCGAACACTGAAGCTTTCTTT
NA	TRBJ1-1	TRBV12-3/TRBV12-4	NA	CASSLGGREAFF	TGTGCCAGCAGTTTAGGAGGGCGAGAAGCTTTCTTT
TRBD1	TRBJ1-5	TRBV6-6	NA	CASSYTTGRPEAQHF	TGTGCCAGCAGTTACACGACAGGGCGGCCTGAGGCCCAGCATTTT
NA	TRBJ1-1	TRBV4-2	NA	CASSGQIPNTEAFF	TGTGCCAGCAGCGGACAGATACCCAACACTGAAGCTTTCTTT
TRBD2	TRBJ2-1	TRBV7-2	many	CASSGLAGGNNEQFF	TGTGCCAGCAGCGGACTAGCGGGGGGCAACAATGAGCAGTTCTTC
NA	TRBJ1-5	TRBV27	NA	CASSQGFRQPQHF	TGTGCCAGCAGTCAGGGATTCCGCCAGCCCCAGCATTTT
NA	TRBJ2-6	TRBV6-1	few	CASGGAAISSGANVLTF	TGTGCCAGCGGGGGGGCAGCAATAAGCTCTGGGGCCAACGTCCTGACTTTC
TRBD2	TRBJ2-3	TRBV19	NA	CASSEVDSGATDTQYF	TGTGCCAGTAGTGAAGTGGATAGCGGGGCTACAGATACGCAGTATTTT
TRBD2	TRBJ2-1	TRBV6-5	many	CASSYGSGGNNEQFF	TGTGCCAGCAGTTACGGTAGCGGGGGGAACAATGAGCAGTTCTTC
NA	TRBJ1-1	TRBV6-2/TRBV6-3	many	CASTRFPGTEAFF	TGTGCCAGCACTCGTTTCCCCGGTACTGAAGCTTTCTTT
NA	TRBJ2-4	TRBV7-8	few	CASSPGSRDKNIQYF	TGTGCCAGCAGCCCGGGGTCGCGGGACAAAAACATTCAGTACTTC
NA	TRBJ2-3	TRBV20-1	NA	CSARGDTQYF	TGCAGTGCTAGAGGGGATACGCAGTATTTT
TRBD2	TRBJ2-3	TRBV10-3	NA	CASRGGQSTDTQYF	TGTGCCTCTCGGGGGGGCCAAAGCACAGATACGCAGTATTTT
TRBD1	TRBJ1-1	TRBV5-1	few	CASSHRTGGTEAFF	TGCGCCAGCAGCCACCGGACAGGGGGAACTGAAGCTTTCTTT
TRBD1	TRBJ2-7	TRBV6-6	few	CASSSMDRGNSYEQYF	TGTGCCAGCAGTTCCATGGACAGGGGAAACTCCTACGAGCAGTACTTC
NA	TRBJ2-1	TRBV7-9	NA	CASSSLRDSRLDEQFF	TGTGCCAGCAGCTCTCTCCGGGACTCCCGCCTCGATGAGCAGTTCTTC
NA	TRBJ2-3	TRBV6-2/TRBV6-3	few	CASSIAPKTQYF	TGTGCCAGCAGTATAGCCCCCAAGACGCAGTATTTT
NA	TRBJ1-2	TRBV7-2	many	CASSLGPPGMHGYTF	TGTGCCAGCAGCTTAGGACCGCCAGGGATGCATGGCTACACCTTC
NA	TRBJ1-5	TRBV19	NA	CASLDSGIGNQPQHF	TGTGCCAGTCTTGACAGCGGGATTGGCAATCAGCCCCAGCATTTT
NA	TRBJ2-1	TRBV4-1	NA	CASSSVRGSYNEQFF	TGCGCCAGCAGCTCAGTCCGGGGATCATACAATGAGCAGTTCTTC
TRBD2	TRBJ2-3	TRBV7-3	NA	CASSLGLAGGPTDTQYF	TGTGCCAGCAGCTTAGGACTAGCGGGGGGGCCTACAGATACGCAGTATTTT
NA	TRBJ2-2	TRBV7-8	NA	CASSLVGTTTGELFF	TGTGCCAGCAGCTTAGTCGGGACAACCACCGGGGAGCTGTTTTTT
TRBD2	TRBJ2-7	TRBV7-8	NA	CASSLGRGVRNEQYF	TGTGCCAGCAGCTTAGGGCGGGGGGTCAGGAACGAGCAGTACTTC
NA	TRBJ2-1	TRBV27	NA	CASSSPVQGEQFF	TGTGCCAGCAGTTCCCCCGTTCAAGGTGAGCAGTTCTTC
NA	TRBJ1-1	TRBV7-6	NA	CASSLGRALNTEAFF	TGTGCCAGCAGCCTGGGTAGAGCCCTGAACACTGAAGCTTTCTTT
NA	TRBJ2-2	TRBV7-8	few	CASSPDYLNTGELFF	TGTGCCAGCAGTCCAGACTACCTCAACACCGGGGAGCTGTTTTTT
NA	TRBJ1-1	TRBV6-1	few	CASSYRDTTEAFF	TGTGCCAGCAGTTACCGGGACACCACTGAAGCTTTCTTT
NA	TRBJ1-4	TRBV4-1	few	CASSQGGRGEKLFF	TGCGCCAGCAGCCAAGGAGGGAGAGGGGAAAAACTGTTTTTT
NA	TRBJ1-1	TRBV7-2	few	CASSLRSSIQNTEAFF	TGTGCCAGCAGCTTACGGAGTAGCATACAGAACACTGAAGCTTTCTTT
NA	TRBJ2-1	TRBV12-3/TRBV12-4	NA	CASSPQGGPYNEQFF	TGTGCCAGCAGTCCACAGGGAGGGCCCTACAATGAGCAGTTCTTC
NA	TRBJ1-5	TRBV12-3/TRBV12-4	few	CASSQGFSNQPQHF	TGTGCCAGCAGTCAGGGATTTAGCAATCAGCCCCAGCATTTT
NA	TRBJ2-5	TRBV10-3	many	CAIRPGLEFSGETQYF	TGTGCCATCAGGCCCGGATTAGAATTTTCGGGAGAGACCCAGTACTTC
NA	TRBJ1-1	TRBV11-2	few	CASSLWENEAFF	TGTGCCAGCAGCTTGTGGGAAAATGAAGCTTTCTTT
NA	TRBJ1-1	TRBV6-1	few	CASATLKVGGGTEAFF	TGTGCCAGTGCGACCCTCAAAGTGGGGGGGGGCACTGAAGCTTTCTTT
NA	TRBJ2-5	TRBV25-1	once	CASSEGPSYYF	TGTGCCAGCAGTGAAGGACCCTCCTACTACTTC
NA	TRBJ2-3	TRBV7-2	few	CASSHAHTDTQYF	TGTGCCAGCAGCCACGCCCACACAGATACGCAGTATTTT
NA	TRBJ1-1	TRBV6-8	few	CASRLGTEAFF	TGTGCCAGCCGACTAGGGACTGAAGCTTTCTTT
TRBD1	TRBJ1-2	TRBV11-2	few	CASSLAPDRNYGYTF	TGTGCCAGCAGCTTAGCTCCGGACAGGAACTATGGCTACACCTTC
NA	TRBJ2-2	TRBV6-5	NA	CASSYSSNTGELFF	TGTGCCAGCAGTTACTCGTCAAACACCGGGGAGCTGTTTTTT
NA	TRBJ2-7	TRBV6-6	NA	CASRHTDEQYF	TGTGCCAGCAGGCACACGGACGAGCAGTACTTC
NA	TRBJ2-1	TRBV27	NA	CASSDRAGSYNEQFF	TGTGCCAGCAGCGACAGGGCGGGGAGCTACAATGAGCAGTTCTTC
NA	TRBJ1-5	TRBV7-2	NA	CASSFPDGQPQHF	TGTGCCAGCAGCTTCCCAGACGGGCAGCCCCAGCATTTT
TRBD2	TRBJ2-1	TRBV11-2	few	CASSLEYGGGYNEQFF	TGTGCCAGCAGCTTAGAGTACGGGGGGGGGTACAATGAGCAGTTCTTC
NA	TRBJ2-7	TRBV7-2	NA	CASSLALNREQYF	TGTGCCAGCAGCTTAGCCTTAAACCGAGAGCAGTACTTC
NA	TRBJ1-1	TRBV5-5	NA	CASSLWGANTEAFF	TGTGCCAGCAGCTTGTGGGGGGCGAACACTGAAGCTTTCTTT
TRBD1	TRBJ1-1	TRBV7-9	NA	CASSPGTGWTEAFF	TGTGCCAGCAGCCCAGGGACAGGGTGGACTGAAGCTTTCTTT
NA	TRBJ2-3	TRBV7-6	NA	CASSLAGGAADTQYF	TGTGCCAGCAGCTTAGCGGGCGGGGCGGCAGATACGCAGTATTTT